This T cell receptor (beta chain) was documented in a study of cytomegalovirus exposure and HLA in healthy donors. PCR involved 60 Vbeta and 13 Jbeta primers. TCRdb's table, derived via immunoSEQ multiplex PCR, lists solely in-frame clones and lacks some. The table records 100,000 or so clones, about 75% of them present only once. This CDR3 region has 17 residues. V trimming: 0 bases; J trimming: 6 bases; junction bases outside the gene matches: 9. Germline values: CDR1 SGDLS, CDR2 YYNGEE. This rearrangement joins TRBV9 to TRBJ2-5; 12 nucleotides agree with TRBD2. Sequenced material: PBMCs. This receptor was taken from a middle-aged woman in good health and CMV-seropositive. CDR3 sequence: CASSVDLAGGPLKTQYF. The CDR3 DNA is TGTGCCAGCAGCGTAGACCTAGCGGGGGGGCCTTTAAAGACCCAGTACTTC.